The 29 T cell receptor beta chains in this list originate from one sample, sequenced in a study of blood T cell repertoires in COVID-19 (dated by TCRdb to 2020 to 2021). The library came from the immunoSEQ multiplex PCR assay. TCRdb obtained this table from immuneACCESS and retained in-frame rearrangements with V and J assigned. These tables miss some clones; where compared with another copy, unresolved V genes account for less than half of the shortfall, and the remainder is unexplained. This sample comprises roughly 280,000 clones, around 89% of them detected only once. Of the sample, about 3% falls within the top ten clones. Sequenced material: PBMCs or T cells enriched from blood (not recorded which). The receptors were sampled from a woman aged 45-59 years who had recovered from COVID-19.

This chain uses TRBV7-2 with TRBJ2-5, with TRBD2 as a possible D gene (6 bases). V dropped 0 bases and J dropped 1 base, with 9 bases sitting between them. This CDR3 is built from 15 residues. CDR1 SGHTA and CDR2 FQGNSA come from the germline V gene. This CDR3 is CASSLAPSAQETQYF. CDR3 coding DNA: TGTGCCAGCAGCTTAGCCCCTAGCGCCCAAGAGACCCAGTACTTC.

The rearrangement uses TRBV29-1 and TRBJ2-3, with D maybe TRBD2 (6 bases). This CDR3 is built from 15 residues. Trimming removed 6 bases from V and 0 bases from J, with 16 bases in between. Looked up from germline, CDR1 is SQVTM and CDR2 is ANQGSEA. In nucleotides, the CDR3 is TGCAGCGTCTCGCAACCGGGGACTAGCACAGATACGCAGTATTTT. It is translated as CSVSQPGTSTDTQYF.

The chain combines TRBV18 with TRBJ2-5; 7 bases are shared with TRBD1. This CDR3 is 17 amino acids long. Germline loops: CDR1 KGHSH, CDR2 LQKENI. Trimming took 6 bases from V and 5 from J; bases not matched to a gene: 18. CDR3 DNA sequence: TGTGCCAGCTCCCTTACTCCAGGACAGGACGTAGGGGAGACCCAGTACTTC. Protein sequence: CASSLTPGQDVGETQYF.

The chain carries TRBV30 and TRBJ2-2; D call uncertain. Trimming removed 0 bases at V and 6 bases at J, with 11 bases between. CDR1 and CDR2 (germline): GTSNPN, SVGIG (reference sequence). The CDR3 covers 14 residues. The CDR3 DNA follows: TGTGCCTGGAGTGTATTGCGCGGTGCCGGGGAGCTGTTTTTT. Encoded protein: CAWSVLRGAGELFF. The complete variable domain, with remaining parts taken from reference TRBV30 and TRBJ2-2, reads SQTIHQWPATLVQPVGSPLSLECTVEGTSNPNLYWYRQAAGRGLQLLFYSVGIGQISSEVPQNLSASRPQDRQFILSSKKLLLSDSGFYLCAWSVLRGAGELFFGEGSRLTVL.

The gene calls are TRBV6-5 and TRBJ1-1, with D maybe TRBD1 (6 bases). The CDR3 spans 15 residues. The ends were cut back, 2 bases at V and 10 bases at J, with 20 bases in the middle. The germline CDR1 and CDR2 sequences are MNHEY and SVGAGI. The CDR3 nucleotides read TGTGCCAGCAGTTACCCGACAGGTACGGGTGGAGTAGCTTTCTTT. Amino acid sequence: CASSYPTGTGGVAFF.

V and J are TRBV7-3 and TRBJ1-4, with 9 nucleotides matching TRBD1. The length of the CDR3 is 15 residues. CDR1 and CDR2 (germline): SGHTA, FQGTGA. J lost 5 bases, V lost 2 bases, and 3 bases had no gene match. CDR3 DNA: TGTGCCAGCAGCTTATCAGGACAGGGGAATGAAAAACTGTTTTTT. It yields the protein CASSLSGQGNEKLFF.

The V call is TRBV6-8, the J call TRBJ2-7; D is unresolved. The V gene's germline CDR1 is MNHGY and CDR2 SAAAGT. With 5 bases removed from V and 3 bases from J, the gap between germline ends came to 14 bases. The CDR3 sequence is 14 residues long. In nucleotides, the CDR3 is TGTGCCAGCAGTAATCCCCCCGTAAACTACGAGCAGTACTTC. Translation: CASSNPPVNYEQYF.

The chain couples TRBV4-3 to TRBJ1-6; TRBD1 matches at 8 bases. Germline lookup yields CDR1 LGHNA and CDR2 YSLEER. J gave up 7 bases and V 5 bases, and 7 bases lay outside the gene matches. The CDR3 covers 15 residues. The CDR3 loop is CASSSERDRNSPLHF. In nucleotides, the CDR3 is TGCGCCAGCAGCTCCGAGCGGGACAGGAATTCACCCCTCCACTTT.

The rearrangement joins TRBV10-3 to TRBJ1-1; TRBD1 is a possible D gene (6 bases). The CDR3 contains 13 residues. V lost 3 bases and J 1 base, leaving 6 bases between the germline ends. Germline V gene data show CDR1 as ENHRY and CDR2 as SYGVKD. The CDR3 DNA follows: TGTGCCATCAGTGAACAGGGGAACACTGAAGCTTTCTTT. It yields the protein CAISEQGNTEAFF.

Comment on this clone: Other nucleotide sequences in the sample specify the same CDR3. The gene calls are TRBV4-3 and TRBJ1-6; weak D call: TRBD1 (5 bases). CDR1 and CDR2 (germline): LGHNA, YSLEER. This CDR3 has 16 residues. The ends were cut back, 4 bases at V and 0 bases at J, with 10 bases in the middle. CDR3 protein: CASSRGGSSYNSPLHF. CDR3 sequence (DNA): TGCGCCAGCAGCCGGGGCGGATCCTCCTATAATTCACCCCTCCACTTT.

The chain combines TRBV11-2 with TRBJ2-3; D perhaps matches TRBD1 (6 bases). The V gene lost 8 bases and the J gene lost 1 base, with 10 bases spanning the gap. Germline values: CDR1 SGHAT, CDR2 FQNNGV. This CDR3 has 13 residues. Here the CDR3 DNA reads TGTGCCAGCCGGGACACCGGCACAGATACGCAGTATTTT. Translating it yields CASRDTGTDTQYF.

The rearrangement joins TRBV11-2 to TRBJ2-7; D unclear. The CDR3 is 14 residues long. V was clipped by 1 base and J by 6 bases, with 13 bases between them. Germline V gene sequence: CDR1 SGHAT, CDR2 FQNNGV. CDR3 region: CASSLVIGAPEQYF. The CDR3 DNA reads as TGTGCCAGCAGCTTAGTTATTGGTGCGCCCGAGCAGTACTTC.

V gene TRBV28 combines with J gene TRBJ1-1; 7 nucleotides match TRBD1. This CDR3 spans 17 amino acids. With V trimmed by 3 bases and J by 2 bases, 12 bases remained unmatched. Germline loops: CDR1 MDHEN, CDR2 SYDVKM. CDR3 nucleotides: TGTGCCAGCAGTTTCACCCTAGGCGGAGGGGGCAACACTGAAGCTTTCTTT. It yields the protein CASSFTLGGGGNTEAFF.

The chain combines TRBV28 with TRBJ1-2; D is possibly TRBD1 (5 bases). The CDR3 has 13 amino acids. The germline V gene has CDR1 MDHEN and CDR2 SYDVKM. Trimming shortened V by 9 bases and J by 8 bases, and 19 bases separated the two germline ends. The CDR3 reads CASFSGRGGGYTF. The CDR3 coding sequence is TGTGCCAGTTTCTCTGGGAGGGGTGGAGGCTACACCTTC.

The V and J genes are TRBV2 and TRBJ2-7, with 11 bases that match TRBD2. CDR3 length equals 15 residues. The V gene end was trimmed by 7 bases and the J gene end by 13 bases; junction bases not matched to a gene: 18. Germline lookup yields CDR1 SNHLY and CDR2 FYNNEI. This chain's CDR3 is CASISSGSGRGREYF. The CDR3 coding sequence is TGTGCCAGCATTTCCTCTGGTAGCGGGAGGGGCCGGGAATACTTC.

The rearrangement uses TRBV2 and TRBJ1-5, with D possibly TRBD1 on 5 matching bases. From germline, CDR1 is SNHLY and CDR2 FYNNEI. The germline V and J ends were trimmed by 6 bases and 3 bases, with 18 bases remaining between them. CDR3 length: 16 amino acids. The CDR3 protein is CASSTLPGTLNQPQHF. Written as DNA, the CDR3 is TGTGCCAGCAGCACCTTACCCGGGACTCTCAATCAGCCCCAGCATTTT. Combining the CDR3 with reference TRBV2 and TRBJ1-5 gives the whole variable domain EPEVTQTPSHQVTQMGQEVILRCVPISNHLYFYWYRQILGQKVEFLVSFYNNEISEKSEIFDDQFSVERPDGSNFTLKIRSTKLEDSAMYFCASSTLPGTLNQPQHFGDGTRLSIL.

This clone was detected a few times. The V call is TRBV10-3, the J call TRBJ1-2, with D tentatively TRBD1 (6 bases). The germline V gene encodes CDR1 ENHRY and CDR2 SYGVKD. The CDR3 covers 15 residues. V lost 6 bases and J lost 2, with 16 bases in between. The DNA for the CDR3 is TGTGCCATCAGGGACGATGGACAGCCAAACTATGGCTACACCTTC. This translates into CAIRDDGQPNYGYTF.

The chain links TRBV7-8 to TRBJ1-3; unclear D gene. CDR3 length: 15 amino acids. CDR1 is SGHVS, CDR2 FQNEAQ, per germline. The germline V and J ends were trimmed by 5 bases and 1 base, with 12 bases remaining between them. The CDR3 nucleotides are TGTGCCAGCAGCCTTACGGCAGGATCTGGAAACACCATATATTTT. Its protein product is CASSLTAGSGNTIYF.

This sequence joins TRBV6-5 and TRBJ2-7, with D perhaps matching TRBD1 (5 bases). The germline V gene has CDR1 MNHEY and CDR2 SVGAGI. Deletions cut 4 bases from V and 6 bases from J, with 10 bases between. This CDR3 comprises 12 residues. CDR3 protein: CASSFRVGEQYF. The DNA of the CDR3 is TGTGCCAGCAGTTTCAGGGTCGGCGAGCAGTACTTC.

CDR3 sequence reads: CASSLVTGTYEQYF. The CDR3 DNA reads as TGTGCCAGCAGCTTAGTCACAGGGACCTACGAGCAGTACTTC. The chain recombines TRBV7-8 with TRBJ2-7, with TRBD1 as a possible D gene (6 bases). The CDR3 totals 14 residues. Germline V gene sequence: CDR1 SGHVS, CDR2 FQNEAQ. The ends were cut back, 1 base at V and 2 bases at J, with 9 bases in the middle.

The rearrangement links TRBV5-1 to TRBJ2-1; 9 nucleotides align to TRBD2. Germline assignment: CDR1 SGHRS and CDR2 YFSETQ. With 0 bases clipped from V and 6 bases from J, the junction kept 4 bases outside the gene matches. The CDR3 sequence is 15 residues long. The CDR3: CASSLVSGSGNEQFF. The CDR3 region has the DNA TGCGCCAGCAGCTTGGTTAGCGGGAGCGGCAATGAGCAGTTCTTC.

V gene TRBV5-1 combines with J gene TRBJ1-6; 8 bases fit TRBD1. V shed 5 bases, J shed 7 bases, and the junction held 8 bases outside the gene matches. The germline V gene has CDR1 SGHRS and CDR2 YFSETQ. The CDR3 runs to 15 residues. The CDR3 nucleotides are TGCGCCAGCAGGGAGTATCAGGGGGCCAATTCACCCCTCCACTTT. Translated, it gives CASREYQGANSPLHF.

This clone was observed a handful of times. The rearrangement joins TRBV7-3 to TRBJ2-7; 9 nucleotides line up with TRBD1. This CDR3 is built from 15 residues. Germline loops: CDR1 SGHTA, CDR2 FQGTGA. The trim removed 5 bases at V and 5 bases at J, leaving 10 bases unmatched. CDR3 sequence: CASSVSGTGLHEQYF. The CDR3 bases are TGTGCCAGCAGCGTATCCGGGACAGGGTTACACGAGCAGTACTTC.

V is TRBV28 and J is TRBJ2-3, with D perhaps matching TRBD2 (6 bases). The CDR3 has 16 amino acids. Trimming took 4 bases from V and 4 from J, leaving 18 bases between them. Germline V CDR1 and CDR2: MDHEN, SYDVKM. CDR3 in amino acids: CASSSPGTYQADTQYF. The CDR3 DNA reads TGTGCCAGCAGTTCTCCGGGGACTTATCAGGCAGATACGCAGTATTTT.

The rearrangement links TRBV6-5 to TRBJ1-1; D might be TRBD1 (6 bases). The CDR3 is 15 amino acids. Germline CDR1 reads MNHEY; CDR2 reads SVGAGI. Trimming left V 6 bases short and J 5 bases short, with 19 bases between. CDR3 nucleotides: TGTGCCAGCAGGGATCCAGGGGTTGGGGGAACTGAAGCTTTCTTT. This codes for CASRDPGVGGTEAFF.

The chain carries TRBV28 and TRBJ2-7, with no clear D. The germline gives CDR1 MDHEN, CDR2 SYDVKM. The CDR3 runs to 13 residues. The germline V and J ends were trimmed by 5 bases and 3 bases, with 11 bases remaining between them. The CDR3 DNA is TGTGCCAGCAGTACCACTCCGAGCTACGAGCAGTACTTC. Residues: CASSTTPSYEQYF.

The rearrangement links TRBV18 to TRBJ2-2; tentative D call: TRBD2 (6 bases). CDR1 is KGHSH and CDR2 is LQKENI in the germline V gene. Trimming cost V 4 bases and J 0 bases, with 12 bases left between them. The CDR3 length is 16 residues. CDR3 DNA sequence: TGTGCCAGCTCACGTGGGGACTCCGCGAACACCGGGGAGCTGTTTTTT. Translated: CASSRGDSANTGELFF.

The rearrangement links TRBV28 to TRBJ2-7; 7 bases match TRBD2. V dropped 5 bases and J dropped 5; count of bases not matched to a gene: 18. The germline gives CDR1 MDHEN, CDR2 SYDVKM. The CDR3 contains 17 residues. The CDR3 DNA is TGTGCCAGCAGTCCCATTTTGGGGGAGGGCCTCCCCCACGAGCAGTACTTC. Translating gives CASSPILGEGLPHEQYF.

V is TRBV28 and J is TRBJ2-7; 9 nucleotides match TRBD2. The length of the CDR3 is 15 residues. CDR1 and CDR2 from the germline V gene are MDHEN and SYDVKM. Trimming at V came to 5 bases and at J to 5 bases, leaving 10 bases not matched to a gene. The CDR3: CASSPIAGEHHEQYF. For the CDR3, the DNA is TGTGCCAGCAGTCCGATAGCGGGAGAACACCACGAGCAGTACTTC.